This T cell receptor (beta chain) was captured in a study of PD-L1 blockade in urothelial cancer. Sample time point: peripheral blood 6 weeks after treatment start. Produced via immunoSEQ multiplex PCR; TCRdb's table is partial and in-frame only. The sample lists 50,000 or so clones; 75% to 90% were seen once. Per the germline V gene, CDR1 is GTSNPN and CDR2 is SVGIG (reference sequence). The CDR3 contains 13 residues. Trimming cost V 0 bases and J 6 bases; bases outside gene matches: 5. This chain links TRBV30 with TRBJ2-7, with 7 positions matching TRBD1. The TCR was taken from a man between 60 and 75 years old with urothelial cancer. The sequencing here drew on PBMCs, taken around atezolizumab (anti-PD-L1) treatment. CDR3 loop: CAWSVAGGSEQYF. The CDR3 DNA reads TGTGCCTGGAGTGTTGCAGGGGGTAGCGAGCAGTACTTC.